This T cell receptor (beta chain) stems from a study of T-cell reconstitution after alpha-beta-depleted transplantation in children. Whole-study results and caveats: The main origin of T-cell counts and diversity one year after transplant was newly produced T cells. Reported findings indicate that, about two months after transplant, alpha-beta T cells came from several hundred expanded clones, which were derived from non-depleted graft cells.

Unique molecular identifiers were incorporated into the prepared TCRbeta library. One entry per CDR3 protein, called by TCRdb with MiXCR from the PCR reads. The data contain hundreds of thousands of distinct CDR3 sequences, less than 20% of them singletons. Germline values: CDR1 SGHDN, CDR2 FVKESK. This CDR3 comprises 15 residues. The V gene lost 0 bases and the J gene lost 6 bases, with 15 bases spanning the gap. In regard to this clonotype: Its antigen remains unidentified.

Material: PBMCs, mostly from graft donor cells, obtained 360 days after TCRalphabeta/CD19-depleted stem cell transplant. The source is a male patient between 10 and 17 years old who had a stem cell transplant for acute lymphoblastic leukemia, so the T cells may come from the graft donor. V is TRBV14 and J is TRBJ2-7; TRBD2 might be the D (5 bases). CDR3 bases: TGTGCCAGCAGCCAAGATCGGGGAAGCTCCGCCGAGCAGTACTTC. Protein sequence: CASSQDRGSSAEQYF.